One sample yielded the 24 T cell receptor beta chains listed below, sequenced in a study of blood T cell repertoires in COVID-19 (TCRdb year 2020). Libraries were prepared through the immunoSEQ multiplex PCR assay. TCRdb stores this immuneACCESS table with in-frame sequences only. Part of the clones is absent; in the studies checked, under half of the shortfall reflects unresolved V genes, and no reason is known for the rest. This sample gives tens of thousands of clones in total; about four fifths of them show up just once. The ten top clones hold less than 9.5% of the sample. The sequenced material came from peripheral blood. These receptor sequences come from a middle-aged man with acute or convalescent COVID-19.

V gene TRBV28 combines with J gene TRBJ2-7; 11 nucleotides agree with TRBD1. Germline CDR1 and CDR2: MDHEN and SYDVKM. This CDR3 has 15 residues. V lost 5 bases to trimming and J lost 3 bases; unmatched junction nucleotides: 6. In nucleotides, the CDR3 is TGTGCCAGCAGTCATCCCGGGACAGGGGGCTACGAGCAGTACTTC. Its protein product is CASSHPGTGGYEQYF.

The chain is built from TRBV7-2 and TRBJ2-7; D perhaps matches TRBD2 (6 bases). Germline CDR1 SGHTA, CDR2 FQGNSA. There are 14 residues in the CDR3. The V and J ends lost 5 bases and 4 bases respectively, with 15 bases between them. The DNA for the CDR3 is TGTGCCAGCAGCCGGGGAGGACGCGGTTACGAGCAGTACTTC. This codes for CASSRGGRGYEQYF.

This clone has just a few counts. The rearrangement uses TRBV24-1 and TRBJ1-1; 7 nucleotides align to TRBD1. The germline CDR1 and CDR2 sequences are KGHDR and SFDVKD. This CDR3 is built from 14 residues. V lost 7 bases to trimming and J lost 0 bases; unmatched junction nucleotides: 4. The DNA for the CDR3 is TGTGCCACCAGCAAAGACAGGGTGAACACTGAAGCTTTCTTT. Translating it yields CATSKDRVNTEAFF.

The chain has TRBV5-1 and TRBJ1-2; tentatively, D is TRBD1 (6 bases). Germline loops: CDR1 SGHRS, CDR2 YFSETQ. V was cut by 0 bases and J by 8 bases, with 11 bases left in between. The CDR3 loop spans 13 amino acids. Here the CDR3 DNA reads TGCGCCAGCAGCTTGGAGGCAGGGGCCGGCTACACCTTC. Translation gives CASSLEAGAGYTF.

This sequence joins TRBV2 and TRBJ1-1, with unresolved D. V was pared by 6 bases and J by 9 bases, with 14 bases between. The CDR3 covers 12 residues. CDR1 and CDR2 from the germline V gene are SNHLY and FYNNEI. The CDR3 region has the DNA TGTGCCAGCAGCCCGCACCGAGGCCAAGCTTTCTTT. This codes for CASSPHRGQAFF. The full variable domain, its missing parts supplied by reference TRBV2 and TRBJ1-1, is EPEVTQTPSHQVTQMGQEVILRCVPISNHLYFYWYRQILGQKVEFLVSFYNNEISEKSEIFDDQFSVERPDGSNFTLKIRSTKLEDSAMYFCASSPHRGQAFFGQGTRLTVV.

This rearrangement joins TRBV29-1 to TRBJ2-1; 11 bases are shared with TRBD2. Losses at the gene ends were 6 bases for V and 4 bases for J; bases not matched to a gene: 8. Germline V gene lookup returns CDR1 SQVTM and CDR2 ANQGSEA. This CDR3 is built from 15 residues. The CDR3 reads CSVTRGTSGYNEQFF. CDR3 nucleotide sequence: TGCAGCGTGACTCGCGGGACTAGCGGTTACAATGAGCAGTTCTTC.

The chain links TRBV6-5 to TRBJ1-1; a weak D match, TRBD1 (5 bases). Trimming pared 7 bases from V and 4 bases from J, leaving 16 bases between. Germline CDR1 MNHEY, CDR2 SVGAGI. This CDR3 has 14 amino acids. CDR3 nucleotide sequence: TGTGCCAGCACCCCGGACATGACGGGCACTGAAGCTTTCTTT. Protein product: CASTPDMTGTEAFF.

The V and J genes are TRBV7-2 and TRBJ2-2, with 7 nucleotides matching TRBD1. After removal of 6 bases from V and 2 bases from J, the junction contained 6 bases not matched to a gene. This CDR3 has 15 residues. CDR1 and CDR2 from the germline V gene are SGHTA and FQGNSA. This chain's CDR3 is CASRRGTVNTGELFF. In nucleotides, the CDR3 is TGTGCCAGCAGGAGGGGGACAGTCAACACCGGGGAGCTGTTTTTT.

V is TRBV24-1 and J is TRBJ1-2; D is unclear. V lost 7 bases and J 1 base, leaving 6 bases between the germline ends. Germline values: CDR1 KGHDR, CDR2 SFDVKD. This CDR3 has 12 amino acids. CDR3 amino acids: CATSPNNYGYTF. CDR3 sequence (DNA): TGTGCCACCAGCCCTAATAACTATGGCTACACCTTC.

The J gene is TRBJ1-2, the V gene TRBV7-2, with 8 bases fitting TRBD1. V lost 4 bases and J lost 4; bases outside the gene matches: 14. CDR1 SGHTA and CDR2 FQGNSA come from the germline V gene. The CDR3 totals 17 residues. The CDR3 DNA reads TGTGCCAGCAGCTCGACAGGGGTAGTTGGCTTTGGCTATGGCTACACCTTC. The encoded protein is CASSSTGVVGFGYGYTF.

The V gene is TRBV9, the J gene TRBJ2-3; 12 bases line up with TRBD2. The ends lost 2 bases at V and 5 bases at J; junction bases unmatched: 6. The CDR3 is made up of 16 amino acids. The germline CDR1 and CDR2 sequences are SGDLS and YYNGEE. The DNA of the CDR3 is TGTGCCAGCAGCGTCGGGCTAGCGGGGGGGCTAGATACGCAGTATTTT. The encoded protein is CASSVGLAGGLDTQYF.

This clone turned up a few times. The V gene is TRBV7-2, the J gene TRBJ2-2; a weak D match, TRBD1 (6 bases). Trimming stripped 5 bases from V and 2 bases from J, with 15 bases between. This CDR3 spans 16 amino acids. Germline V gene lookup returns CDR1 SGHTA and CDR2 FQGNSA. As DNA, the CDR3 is TGTGCCAGCAGCCCCGGGGCACAGGGTAACACCGGGGAGCTGTTTTTT. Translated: CASSPGAQGNTGELFF. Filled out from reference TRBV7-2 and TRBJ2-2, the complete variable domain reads GAGVSQSPSNKVTEKGKDVELRCDPISGHTALYWYRQSLGQGLEFLIYFQGNSAPDKSGLPSDRFSAERTGGSVSTLTIQRTQQEDSAVYLCASSPGAQGNTGELFFGEGSRLTVL.

The CDR3 here is CASSGDRNTEAFF. The CDR3 region has the DNA TGTGCCAGCAGTGGGGACAGGAACACTGAAGCTTTCTTT. The chain carries TRBV2 and TRBJ1-1, with 7 bases lining up with TRBD1. Germline-derived CDR1 and CDR2 are SNHLY and FYNNEI. Trimming cost V 4 bases and J 1 base; bases outside gene matches: 0. The CDR3 is 13 residues long.

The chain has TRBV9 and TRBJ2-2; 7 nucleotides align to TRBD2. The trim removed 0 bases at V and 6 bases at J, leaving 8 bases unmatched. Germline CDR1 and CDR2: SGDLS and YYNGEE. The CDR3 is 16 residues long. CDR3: CASSVDVGLGAGELFF. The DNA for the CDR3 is TGTGCCAGCAGCGTAGACGTAGGACTAGGAGCCGGGGAGCTGTTTTTT.

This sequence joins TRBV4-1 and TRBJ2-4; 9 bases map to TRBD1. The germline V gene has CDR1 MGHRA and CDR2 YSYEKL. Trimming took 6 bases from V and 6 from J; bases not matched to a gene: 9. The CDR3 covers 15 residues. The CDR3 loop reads CASSHRGPVGNIQYF. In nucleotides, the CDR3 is TGCGCCAGCAGTCACAGGGGGCCGGTGGGAAACATTCAGTACTTC.

As DNA, the CDR3 is TGTGCCAGCAGTTCCCCGGGGGGGCAGTCCCAGTACTTC. This gives the protein CASSSPGGQSQYF. This sequence joins TRBV6-5 and TRBJ2-5; 8 positions match TRBD2. V shed 4 bases, J shed 9 bases, and the junction held 7 bases outside the gene matches. In germline, CDR1 is MNHEY, CDR2 SVGAGI. The CDR3 is made up of 13 amino acids.

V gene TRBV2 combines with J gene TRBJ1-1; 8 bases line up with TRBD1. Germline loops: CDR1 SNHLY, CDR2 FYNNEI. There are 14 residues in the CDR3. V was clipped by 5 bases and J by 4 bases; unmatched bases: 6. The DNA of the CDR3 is TGTGCCAGCAGTTCAGGGGGCGCCTCCACTGAAGCTTTCTTT. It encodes CASSSGGASTEAFF.

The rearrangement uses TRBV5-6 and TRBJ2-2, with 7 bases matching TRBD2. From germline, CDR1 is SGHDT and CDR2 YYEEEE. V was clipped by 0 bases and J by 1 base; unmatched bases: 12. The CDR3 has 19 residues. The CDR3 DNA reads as TGTGCCAGCAGCTTGGCGAGTGTGTACGGCGGGGGGAACACCGGGGAGCTGTTTTTT. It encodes CASSLASVYGGGNTGELFF.

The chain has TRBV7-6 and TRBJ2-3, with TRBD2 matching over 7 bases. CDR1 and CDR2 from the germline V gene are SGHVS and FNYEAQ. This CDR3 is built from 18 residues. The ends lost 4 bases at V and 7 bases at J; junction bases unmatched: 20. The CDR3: CASSSTGGGRGNRNTQYF. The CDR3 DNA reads TGTGCCAGCAGCTCCACGGGGGGTGGGCGAGGGAATAGGAATACGCAGTATTTT.

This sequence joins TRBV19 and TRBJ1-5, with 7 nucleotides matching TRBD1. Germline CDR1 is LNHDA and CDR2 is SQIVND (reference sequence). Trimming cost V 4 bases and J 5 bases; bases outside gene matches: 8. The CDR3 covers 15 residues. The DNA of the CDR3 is TGTGCCAGTAGTACACCAGGACAGGTTTATCAGCCCCAGCATTTT. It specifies CASSTPGQVYQPQHF. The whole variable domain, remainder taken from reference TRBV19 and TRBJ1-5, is DGGITQSPKYLFRKEGQNVTLSCEQNLNHDAMYWYRQDPGQGLRLIYYSQIVNDFQKGDIAEGYSVSREKKESFPLTVTSAQKNPTAFYLCASSTPGQVYQPQHFGDGTRLSIL.

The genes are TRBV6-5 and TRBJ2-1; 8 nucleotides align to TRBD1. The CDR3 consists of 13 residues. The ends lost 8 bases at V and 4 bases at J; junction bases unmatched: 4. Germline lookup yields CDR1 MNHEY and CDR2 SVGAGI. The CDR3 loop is CASRRTGYNEQFF. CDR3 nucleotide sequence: TGTGCCAGCCGGAGGACAGGGTACAATGAGCAGTTCTTC.

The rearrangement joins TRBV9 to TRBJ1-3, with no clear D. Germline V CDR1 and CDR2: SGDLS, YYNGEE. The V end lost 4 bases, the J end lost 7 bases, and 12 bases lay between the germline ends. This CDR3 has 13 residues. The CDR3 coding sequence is TGTGCCAGCAGCCCCCACCTTGAGAACACCATATATTTT. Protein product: CASSPHLENTIYF.

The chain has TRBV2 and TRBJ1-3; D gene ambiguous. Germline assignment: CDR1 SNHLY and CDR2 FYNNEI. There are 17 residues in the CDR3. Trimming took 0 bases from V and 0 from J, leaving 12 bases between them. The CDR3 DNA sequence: TGTGCCAGCAGTGAAGCACCTAGCCAAGTCTCTGGAAACACCATATATTTT. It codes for CASSEAPSQVSGNTIYF.

The CDR3 spells CASSLAGPRRYTF. CDR3 DNA sequence: TGTGCCAGCAGTTTAGCGGGGCCGCGCCGCTACACCTTC. The rearrangement joins TRBV12-3 or TRBV12-4 to TRBJ1-2; D possibly corresponds to TRBD1 (5 bases). The CDR3 loop spans 13 amino acids. The V end lost 0 bases, the J end lost 9 bases, and 11 bases lay between the germline ends.